A selection of T cell receptor beta chains follows, all from one sample in a study of regulatory T cells in long-lasting Graves disease. TCRdb re-derived calls from the multiplex PCR reads in MiXCR, one entry per CDR3 protein. Seen here are hundreds of thousands of distinct CDR3 sequences, roughly 15% observed once, and the top ten hold roughly 25%. These data also formed part of another study, on T cells in Graves' hyperthyroidism and ophthalmopathy.

This material consisted of peripheral blood mononuclear cells (PBMCs), taken at new diagnosis, from a patient treated with antithyroid drugs. These receptors were collected from a woman aged 35-65 years with Graves disease. Both conserved end residues are part of each CDR3. The D gene is left open where the match is weak. Clone size is shown for a subset of rows, as once, few, many or a class of expanded clone.

TRBJ2-5,TRBD2,12,.,TRBV2,TGTGCCAGCAGTAGATTAGCGGGGCCCCAGTACTTC,CASSRLAGPQYF
TRBJ2-3,TRBD2,14,many,TRBV5-4,TGTGCCAGCTTTAGCGGGGTGAGCACAGATACGCAGTATTTT,CASFSGVSTDTQYF
TRBJ2-7,.,15,many,TRBV7-9,TGTGCCAGCAGCCCCCCCTACAGGGTTGGGTACGAGCAGTACTTC,CASSPPYRVGYEQYF
TRBJ2-3,TRBD1,14,many,TRBV6-1,TGTGCCAGCAGTCGAGGACAGGGCTCAGATACGCAGTATTTT,CASSRGQGSDTQYF
TRBJ1-2,.,13,many,TRBV6-1,TGTGCCAGCAAAGTAGGCAAAAACTATGGCTACACCTTC,CASKVGKNYGYTF
TRBJ2-1,TRBD2,17,.,TRBV6-2/TRBV6-3,TGTGCCAGCGGTGAGCCCTGGGGAGCGGGGGGCGGGAATGAGCAGTTCTTC,CASGEPWGAGGGNEQFF
TRBJ1-2,.,15,many,TRBV3-1,TGTGCCAGCAGCCCGGGACACCAAGGGGACTATGGCTACACCTTC,CASSPGHQGDYGYTF
TRBJ2-5,.,13,many,TRBV28,TGTGCCAGCAGTTTAACCAGAACAGAGACCCAGTACTTC,CASSLTRTETQYF
TRBJ1-2,.,12,many,TRBV12-3/TRBV12-4,TGTGCCAGCTGCCCCCCAGGGTATGGCTACACCTTC,CASCPPGYGYTF
TRBJ1-1,.,19,many,TRBV7-9,TGTGCCAGCAGCTCCCCATTTAAGCGGGAGCTCCCCCTTCACACTGAAGCTTTCTTT,CASSSPFKRELPLHTEAFF
TRBJ1-2,.,15,.,TRBV5-1,TGCGCCAGCAGCTACAGTACCGGGACAAACTATGGCTACACCTTC,CASSYSTGTNYGYTF
TRBJ2-5,TRBD1,17,few,TRBV5-5,TGTGCCAGCAGCTGGCCCAGGACAGGGCCCAACCAAGAGACCCAGTACTTC,CASSWPRTGPNQETQYF
TRBJ1-4,TRBD1,15,few,TRBV4-1,TGCGCCAGCAGCCGACCGGGGGACAGGAATGAAAAACTGTTTTTT,CASSRPGDRNEKLFF
TRBJ2-1,.,13,many,TRBV6-2/TRBV6-3,TGTGCCAGCAGTGTCGGACTCGACAATGAGCAGTTCTTC,CASSVGLDNEQFF
TRBJ1-4,TRBD1,15,many,TRBV6-1,TGTGCCAGCAAACTATTTAGACAGGGGTGGGAAAAACTGTTTTTT,CASKLFRQGWEKLFF
TRBJ2-5,TRBD2,14,many,TRBV5-1,TGCGCCAGCAGTTGGAGGGCGGGGGAAGAGACCCAGTACTTC,CASSWRAGEETQYF
TRBJ2-7,TRBD2,14,.,TRBV5-1,TGCGCCAGCAGCTTCGGGGGGGATCCCTACGAGCAGTACTTC,CASSFGGDPYEQYF
TRBJ1-6,.,16,.,TRBV7-6,TGTGCCAGCTCTAAAACGGTCCACACGATGGGTTCACCCCTCCACTTT,CASSKTVHTMGSPLHF
TRBJ2-5,TRBD1,16,.,TRBV5-1,TGCGCCAGCAGCTTAATGGGACAGACCAGTGGAGAGACCCAGTACTTC,CASSLMGQTSGETQYF
TRBJ2-7,.,16,.,TRBV6-2/TRBV6-3,TGTGCCAGCAGTTACGGGGGCGGGAGACGGACCTACGAGCAGTACTTC,CASSYGGGRRTYEQYF
TRBJ1-1,.,13,few,TRBV10-1,TGCGCCAGCAGTACAGGGATAAGCACTGAAGCTTTCTTT,CASSTGISTEAFF
TRBJ1-1,.,15,many,TRBV7-9,TGTGCCAGCAGCTTACTCCGCCGCCAGAACACTGAAGCTTTCTTT,CASSLLRRQNTEAFF
TRBJ2-3,.,14,many,TRBV18,TGTGCCAGCTCAACCTGGACAGGCACAGATACGCAGTATTTT,CASSTWTGTDTQYF
TRBJ1-1,TRBD1,14,.,TRBV2,TGTGCCAGCAGAGAAATTTCAAGGGGGCGCGAGGCTTTCTTT,CASREISRGREAFF
TRBJ1-4,TRBD1,14,.,TRBV5-1,TGCGCCAGCAGCTGGACAGGGGGTGACGAAAAACTGTTTTTT,CASSWTGGDEKLFF
TRBJ2-1,.,11,.,TRBV30,TGTGCCTGGAGTATGGGGCCGCGTAAGTTCTTC,CAWSMGPRKFF
TRBJ1-2,.,13,.,TRBV12-3/TRBV12-4,TGTGCCAGCAGTGGAGACAGTAAATATGGCTACACCTTC,CASSGDSKYGYTF
TRBJ1-1,.,14,many,TRBV20-1,TGCAGTGCTAGTTCAGGAGGAACGAACACTGAAGCTTTCTTT,CSASSGGTNTEAFF
TRBJ1-6,TRBD1,14,many,TRBV2,TGTGCCAGCAGGGGGGACAGGGGTAATTCACCCCTCCACTTT,CASRGDRGNSPLHF
TRBJ2-7,.,12,many,TRBV28,TGTGCCAGCAGTTTACTAGCAAGGGAGCAGTACTTC,CASSLLAREQYF
TRBJ2-7,TRBD2,15,many,TRBV20-1,TGCAGTGCTAGAGATGGCGAGCGGGGGGCTTACGAGCAGTACTTC,CSARDGERGAYEQYF
TRBJ2-1,TRBD1,12,many,TRBV2,TGTGCCAGCAGTCCCGGACAGGGGAGGGAGTTCTTC,CASSPGQGREFF
TRBJ2-7,.,14,.,TRBV9,TGTGCCAGCAGCGTTAGGGCAGGTACCTACGAGCAGTACTTC,CASSVRAGTYEQYF
TRBJ1-4,.,16,many,TRBV12-3/TRBV12-4,TGTGCCAGCAGGGGGCGGACGGGTGCAACTAATGAAAAACTGTTTTTT,CASRGRTGATNEKLFF
TRBJ1-6,.,13,few,TRBV5-1,TGCGCCTGCAGCGAGACTGGTAATTCACCCCTCCACTTT,CACSETGNSPLHF
TRBJ2-1,TRBD1,12,many,TRBV5-8,TGTGCCAGTCAGAGGGGGCTCAATGAGCAGTTCTTC,CASQRGLNEQFF
TRBJ2-1,.,13,.,TRBV19,TGTGCCAGTAGTGTTCAACAGGGCAATGAGCAGTTCTTC,CASSVQQGNEQFF
TRBJ2-5,.,12,few,TRBV6-1,TGTGCCAGCAGCTACGGGACTCTTGAAAAGTACTTC,CASSYGTLEKYF
TRBJ1-2,.,15,many,TRBV12-3/TRBV12-4,TGTGCCAGCAGTTTTGTACAGGAGACAAACCCTGGCTACACCTTC,CASSFVQETNPGYTF
TRBJ2-7,.,13,many,TRBV5-5,TGTGCCAGCAGCTCGTCCGGGGATTCCGAGCAGTACTTC,CASSSSGDSEQYF